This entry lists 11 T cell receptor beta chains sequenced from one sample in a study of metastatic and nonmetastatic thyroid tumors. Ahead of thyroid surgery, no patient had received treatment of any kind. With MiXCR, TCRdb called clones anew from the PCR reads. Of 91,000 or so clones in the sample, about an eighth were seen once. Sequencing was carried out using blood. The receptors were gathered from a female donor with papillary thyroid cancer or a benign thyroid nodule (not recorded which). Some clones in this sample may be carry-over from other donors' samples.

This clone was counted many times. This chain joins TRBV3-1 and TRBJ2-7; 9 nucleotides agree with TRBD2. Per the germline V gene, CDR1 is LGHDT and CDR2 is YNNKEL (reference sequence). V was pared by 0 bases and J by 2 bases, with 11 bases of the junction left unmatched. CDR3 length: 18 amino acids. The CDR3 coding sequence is TGTGCCAGCAGCCAAGATAAACAGGGGCTAGCGGGAACCTACGAGCAGTACTTC. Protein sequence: CASSQDKQGLAGTYEQYF.

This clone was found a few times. The CDR3 sequence is CASSLKGRGLYEQYF. The CDR3 nucleotides read TGTGCCAGCAGTTTAAAGGGCAGGGGGCTTTACGAGCAGTACTTC. This chain links TRBV27 with TRBJ2-7; TRBD1 agrees at 8 bases. Germline assignment: CDR1 MNHEY and CDR2 SMNVEV (reference sequence). The length of the CDR3 is 15 residues. The J segment lost 4 bases and the V segment lost 2 bases, leaving 7 bases of the junction unmatched.

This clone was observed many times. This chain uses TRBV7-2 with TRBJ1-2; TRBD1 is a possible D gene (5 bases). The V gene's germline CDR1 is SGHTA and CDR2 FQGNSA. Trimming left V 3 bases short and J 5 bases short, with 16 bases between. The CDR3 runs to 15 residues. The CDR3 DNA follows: TGTGCCAGCAGCTTTTCCGGGACCCAGGGATATGGCTACACCTTC. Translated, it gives CASSFSGTQGYGYTF.

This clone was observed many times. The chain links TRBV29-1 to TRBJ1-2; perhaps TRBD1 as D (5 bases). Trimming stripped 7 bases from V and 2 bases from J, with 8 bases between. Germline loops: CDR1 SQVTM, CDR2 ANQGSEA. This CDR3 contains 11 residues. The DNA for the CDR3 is TGCAGCGGTGGGGGAAACTATGGCTACACCTTC. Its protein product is CSGGGNYGYTF.

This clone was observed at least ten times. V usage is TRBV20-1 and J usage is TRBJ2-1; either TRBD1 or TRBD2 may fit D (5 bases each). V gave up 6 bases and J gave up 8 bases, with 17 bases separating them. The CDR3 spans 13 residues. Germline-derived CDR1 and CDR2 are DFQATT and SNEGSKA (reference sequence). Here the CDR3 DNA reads TGCAGTGCAACCCCGGGACGGCGTGATGAGCAGTTCTTC. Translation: CSATPGRRDEQFF.

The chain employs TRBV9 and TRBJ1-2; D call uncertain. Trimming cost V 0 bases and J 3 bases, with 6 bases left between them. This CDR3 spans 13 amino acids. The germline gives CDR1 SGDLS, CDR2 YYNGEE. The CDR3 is CASSVGGDYGYTF. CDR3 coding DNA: TGTGCCAGCAGCGTAGGGGGAGACTATGGCTACACCTTC.

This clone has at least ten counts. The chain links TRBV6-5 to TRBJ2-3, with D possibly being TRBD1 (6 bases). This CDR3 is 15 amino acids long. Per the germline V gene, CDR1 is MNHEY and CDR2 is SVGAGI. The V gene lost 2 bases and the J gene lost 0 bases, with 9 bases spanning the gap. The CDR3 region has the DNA TGTGCCAGCAGTTACGGGGGCCTAAGCACAGATACGCAGTATTTT. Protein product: CASSYGGLSTDTQYF.

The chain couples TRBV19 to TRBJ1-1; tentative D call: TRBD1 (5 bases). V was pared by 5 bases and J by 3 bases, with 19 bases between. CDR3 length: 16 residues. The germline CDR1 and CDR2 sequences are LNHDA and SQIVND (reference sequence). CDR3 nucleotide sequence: TGTGCCAGTAGTCTTCGGACATCGCCTAGGGACACTGAAGCTTTCTTT. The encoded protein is CASSLRTSPRDTEAFF.

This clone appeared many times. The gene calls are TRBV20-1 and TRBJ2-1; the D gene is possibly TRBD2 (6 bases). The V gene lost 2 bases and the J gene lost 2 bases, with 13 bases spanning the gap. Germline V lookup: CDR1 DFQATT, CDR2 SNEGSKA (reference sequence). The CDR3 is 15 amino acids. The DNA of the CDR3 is TGCAGTGCTAGAAGAAGCGGAGGGGCCTACAATGAGCAGTTCTTC. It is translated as CSARRSGGAYNEQFF.

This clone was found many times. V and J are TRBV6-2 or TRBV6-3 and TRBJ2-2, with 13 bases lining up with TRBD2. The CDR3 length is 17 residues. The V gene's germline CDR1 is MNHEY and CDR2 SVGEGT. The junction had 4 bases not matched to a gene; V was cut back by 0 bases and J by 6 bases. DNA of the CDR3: TGTGCCAGCAGTTACTCTCCACTAGCGGGAGGGTCCGGGGAGCTGTTTTTT. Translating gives CASSYSPLAGGSGELFF.

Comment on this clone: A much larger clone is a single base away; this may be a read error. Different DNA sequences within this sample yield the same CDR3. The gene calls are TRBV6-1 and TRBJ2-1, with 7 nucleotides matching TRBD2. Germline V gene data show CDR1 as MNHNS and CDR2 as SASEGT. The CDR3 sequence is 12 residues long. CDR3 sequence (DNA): TGCGCCAGCAGTGAAGCACTAGCGGAGCAGTTCTTC. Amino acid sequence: CASSEALAEQFF.